The sample holds many counts of the clone carrying this TCR beta chain. Antigen: not known. The sample originates from a study of Graves' ophthalmopathy and Graves' hyperthyroidism. Study information: Peripheral blood collection took place at initial diagnosis, before any treatment.

From germline, CDR1 is MNHNS and CDR2 SASEGT. V lost 7 bases and J 0 bases, leaving 9 bases between the germline ends. The CDR3 runs to 14 residues. Researchers took RNA transcripts and amplified TCR beta CDR3 regions from them. In the first round, RT-PCR was carried out with HTBI primers, and a multiplex PCR formed the second round. Each CDR3 protein is one row after TCRdb ran MiXCR on the multiplex PCR reads. The sample lists hundreds of thousands of distinct CDR3 sequences, 14% occurring once. None of the included patients had other autoimmune diseases, uncontrolled infections, pregnancy or lactation, as these led to exclusion. Findings and caveats of the study: Most thyroid clonotypes with frequency above 0.001 were detected in blood too. This model predicted ophthalmopathy progression (sensitivity 70% to 71%, specificity 72.22%).

Source material: blood. This clonotype originated in a woman in her twenties or thirties with Graves' ophthalmopathy. This chain connects TRBV6-1 to TRBJ2-2, with D possibly matching TRBD2 (5 bases). Here the CDR3 reads CASNEGSNTGELFF. The CDR3 DNA reads TGTGCCAGCAACGAGGGTTCGAACACCGGGGAGCTGTTTTTT.